This is a list of T cell receptor beta chains from one sample in a study of blood T cell repertoires in COVID-19. The table came from immunoSEQ multiplex PCR; TCRdb's copy has only in-frame clones and leaves some out. The sample holds some 250,000 clones, roughly nine tenths seen once. Sequencing was done on a sample of peripheral blood. The origin of the receptors is a man in his sixties with acute or convalescent COVID-19. Each CDR3 is given with its conserved first and last residue. D genes are given only for firm matches. A row's size may be missing; if present it is once, few, many or a size class.

v_call	d_call	j_call	clone_size	cdr3_aa	cdr3_nt
TRBV6-1	TRBD1	TRBJ1-2	-	CASSETGDYGYTF	TGTGCCAGCAGTGAAACAGGGGATTATGGCTACACCTTC
TRBV7-3	-	TRBJ2-3	-	CASSASSTDTQYF	TGTGCCAGCAGCGCGTCTAGCACAGATACGCAGTATTTT
TRBV11-2	-	TRBJ1-6	few	CASSSAGQGGSPLHF	TGTGCCAGCAGCTCAGCAGGGCAGGGAGGATCACCCCTCCACTTT
TRBV11-3	TRBD2	TRBJ2-3	-	CASSLRAGDRDTQYF	TGTGCCAGCAGCTTAAGAGCGGGAGATCGAGATACGCAGTATTTT
TRBV4-2	TRBD1	TRBJ1-3	-	CASSQDDRGNLGYSGNTIYF	TGTGCCAGCAGCCAAGACGACAGGGGGAATCTCGGGTACTCTGGAAACACCATATATTTT
TRBV7-2	TRBD1	TRBJ2-7	-	CASSLGTGSSYEQYF	TGTGCCAGCAGCTTGGGGACAGGCAGCTCCTACGAGCAGTACTTC
TRBV7-2	TRBD2	TRBJ2-2	-	CASSLGLAGDGELFF	TGTGCCAGCAGCCTTGGACTAGCTGGCGACGGGGAGCTGTTTTTT
TRBV24-1	-	TRBJ2-2	-	CATSDNGQIPNTGELFF	TGTGCCACCAGTGACAACGGACAGATCCCGAACACCGGGGAGCTGTTTTTT
TRBV27	-	TRBJ1-1	-	CASSRSDWNTEAFF	TGTGCCAGCAGTCGATCCGACTGGAACACTGAAGCTTTCTTT
TRBV30	TRBD1	TRBJ2-1	once	CAWSNPGQGVHYEQFF	TGTGCCTGGAGTAACCCGGGACAGGGTGTACATTATGAGCAGTTCTTC
TRBV7-9	-	TRBJ1-1	few	CASSLDMAGAGGTEAFF	TGTGCCAGCAGCTTAGACATGGCAGGGGCTGGCGGCACTGAAGCTTTCTTT
TRBV30	TRBD2	TRBJ2-7	-	CAWRLAGGVYEQYF	TGTGCCTGGAGACTAGCGGGAGGAGTTTACGAGCAGTACTTC
TRBV6-5	-	TRBJ1-5	-	CASSYRLGSNQPQHF	TGTGCCAGCAGTTACCGATTGGGCAGCAATCAGCCCCAGCATTTT
TRBV6-1	-	TRBJ1-2	once	CASSDRSDGYTF	TGTGCCAGCAGTGACAGGTCCGATGGCTACACCTTC
TRBV6-4	TRBD1	TRBJ2-7	-	CASTGQGGSYEQYF	TGTGCCAGCACCGGACAGGGGGGTTCCTACGAGCAGTACTTC
TRBV2	TRBD1	TRBJ1-6	-	CASSESGQGSSPLHF	TGTGCCAGCAGTGAATCGGGACAGGGGAGTTCACCCCTCCACTTT
TRBV9	TRBD2	TRBJ2-5	-	CASSEGLAGGETQYF	TGTGCCAGCAGCGAGGGACTAGCGGGAGGCGAGACCCAGTACTTC
TRBV28	TRBD2	TRBJ2-2	-	CASSPTGRGGAGELFF	TGTGCCAGCAGCCCCACCGGGAGGGGTGGTGCCGGGGAGCTGTTTTTT
TRBV6-5	TRBD2	TRBJ2-1	once	CASTTSTSGSNEQFF	TGTGCCAGCACCACATCGACTAGCGGGAGTAACGAGCAGTTCTTC
TRBV12-2	-	TRBJ2-7	once	CASRSQASGLYEQYF	TGTGCAAGTCGCTCTCAGGCTAGCGGCCTCTACGAGCAGTACTTC
TRBV11-3	TRBD2	TRBJ2-1	-	CASSLAHGTSGRNEQFF	TGTGCCAGCAGCTTAGCCCATGGGACTAGCGGGAGGAATGAGCAGTTCTTC
TRBV5-6	-	TRBJ1-2	-	CASSLRTANYGYTF	TGTGCCAGCAGCTTAAGGACAGCAAACTATGGCTACACCTTC
TRBV6-6	TRBD2	TRBJ2-3	-	CASSPGVGLAGADTQYF	TGTGCCAGCAGTCCCGGTGTGGGACTAGCGGGAGCAGATACGCAGTATTTT
TRBV6-6	TRBD1	TRBJ1-6	-	CASSRDRQNSPLHF	TGTGCCAGCAGCCGGGACAGGCAGAATTCACCCCTCCACTTT
TRBV7-2	TRBD1	TRBJ1-2	-	CASSLSLDRGIAGYTF	TGTGCCAGCAGCTTATCACTGGACAGGGGCATTGCTGGCTACACCTTC
TRBV28	-	TRBJ1-4	-	CASSLLQGNEKLFF	TGTGCCAGCAGTTTATTGCAGGGTAATGAAAAACTGTTTTTT
TRBV7-3	-	TRBJ1-6	-	CASSLTPAGSSLYNSPLHF	TGTGCCAGCAGCTTAACGCCCGCGGGGTCCTCTCTATATAATTCACCCCTCCACTTT
TRBV30	TRBD2	TRBJ2-7	-	CAWSVIMGLAYEQYF	TGTGCCTGGAGTGTTATAATGGGACTAGCCTACGAGCAGTACTTC
TRBV14	-	TRBJ2-1	-	CASSQDLLEPSDEQFF	TGTGCCAGCAGCCAAGATCTCCTAGAACCGTCCGATGAGCAGTTCTTC
TRBV4-2	-	TRBJ1-3	-	CASSLTRRGGPSGNTIYF	TGTGCCAGCAGCCTCACTCGGCGGGGGGGCCCCTCTGGAAACACCATATATTTT
TRBV6-6	-	TRBJ2-5	once	CASISGLQETQYF	TGTGCCAGCATTTCAGGGCTTCAAGAGACCCAGTACTTC
TRBV29-1	TRBD1	TRBJ1-3	-	CSVTNRDRGGGNTIYF	TGCAGCGTTACCAACCGGGACAGGGGTGGTGGAAACACCATATATTTT
TRBV6-5	-	TRBJ1-6	-	CASTSRGNNSPLHF	TGTGCCAGCACCTCGAGAGGCAATAATTCACCCCTCCACTTT
TRBV11-2	-	TRBJ1-6	few	CASSFGKGAGSPLHF	TGTGCCAGCAGCTTTGGAAAAGGGGCCGGGTCACCCCTCCACTTT
TRBV19	TRBD1	TRBJ1-2	-	CASSMGQGWYGYTF	TGTGCCAGTAGTATGGGACAGGGGTGGTATGGCTACACCTTC
TRBV5-1	-	TRBJ2-7	-	CASSSQGSDEQYF	TGCGCCAGCAGCTCACAGGGTAGTGACGAGCAGTACTTC
TRBV9	TRBD2	TRBJ2-5	-	CASSVGQMIAGKETQYF	TGTGCCAGCAGCGTAGGTCAGATGATAGCGGGGAAAGAGACCCAGTACTTC
TRBV7-3	-	TRBJ2-2	-	CASSLNTGELFF	TGTGCCAGCAGCCTAAACACCGGGGAGCTGTTTTTT
TRBV6-5	-	TRBJ1-2	-	CASSLPGGDGYTF	TGTGCCAGCAGCCTCCCGGGGGGGGACGGCTACACCTTC
TRBV28	-	TRBJ2-1	-	CASSYRVLARYGNEQFF	TGTGCCAGCAGTTACCGGGTTCTAGCGAGGTATGGAAATGAGCAGTTCTTC
TRBV4-3	-	TRBJ1-2	-	CASSQETSDRSYGYTF	TGCGCCAGCAGCCAGGAAACCTCCGACAGATCCTATGGCTACACCTTC
TRBV9	TRBD2	TRBJ2-7	few	CASSDGTSGSIDEQYF	TGTGCCAGCAGCGATGGGACTAGCGGGAGTATCGACGAGCAGTACTTC
TRBV18	-	TRBJ2-3	once	CASSPRQNTDTQYF	TGTGCCAGCTCACCCAGGCAGAACACAGATACGCAGTATTTT
TRBV28	TRBD2	TRBJ2-7	-	CASSLGGTSGRRLSYEQYF	TGTGCCAGCAGTTTGGGTGGGACTAGCGGGAGAAGACTGTCCTACGAGCAGTACTTC
TRBV10-3	-	TRBJ2-7	-	CAISDDLGDRSNSYEQYF	TGTGCCATCAGTGACGACCTTGGAGATCGGTCGAACTCCTACGAGCAGTACTTC
TRBV28	TRBD1	TRBJ1-4	-	CASSFNSRGATNEKLFF	TGTGCCAGCAGTTTCAATTCCAGGGGGGCAACTAATGAAAAACTGTTTTTT
TRBV6-6	-	TRBJ1-1	-	CASSYGGKGDTEAFF	TGTGCCAGCAGTTACGGGGGGAAGGGTGACACTGAAGCTTTCTTT
TRBV6-2/TRBV6-3	TRBD1	TRBJ2-3	few	CASSYFRDRGTDTQYF	TGTGCCAGCAGCTACTTCCGGGACAGGGGCACAGATACGCAGTATTTT
TRBV3-1/TRBV3-2	-	TRBJ2-3	-	CASSPLKGDTQYF	TGTGCCAGCAGCCCACTAAAAGGAGATACGCAGTATTTT
TRBV5-1	-	TRBJ1-3	-	CASSIEAQGLGNTIYF	TGCGCCAGCAGCATCGAGGCCCAGGGGTTGGGAAACACCATATATTTT
TRBV6-2/TRBV6-3	TRBD2	TRBJ2-7	-	CASNPSGPSYEQYF	TGTGCCAGCAACCCTAGCGGACCCTCCTACGAGCAGTACTTC
TRBV3-1/TRBV3-2	-	TRBJ1-1	-	CASSPRARGRVNTEAFF	TGTGCCAGCAGCCCCCGTGCCAGGGGCAGGGTGAACACTGAAGCTTTCTTT
TRBV3-1/TRBV3-2	TRBD1	TRBJ2-1	-	CASSQGQGIHNEQFF	TGTGCCAGCAGCCAGGGACAGGGAATCCACAATGAGCAGTTCTTC